This T cell receptor beta chain is drawn from a study of T cells in Graves' hyperthyroidism and ophthalmopathy. V was cut by 0 bases and J by 4 bases, with 13 bases left in between. The germline CDR1 and CDR2 sequences are LNHDA and SQIVND (reference sequence). CDR3 length: 16 residues. Regarding the study as a whole: Most clonotypes that expanded in the thyroid above 0.001 also showed up in blood.

Comments on this clonotype: As yet, its antigen is unknown.

RNA transcripts yielded amplified TCR beta CDR3 regions. When the TCR CDR3 underwent first-round RT-PCR, the HTBI primer set was used. From the multiplex PCR reads, TCRdb called clonotypes with MiXCR, one entry per CDR3 protein. The table lists about 380,000 distinct CDR3 sequences, 18% of them singletons. Sequencing used blood. This TCR was recovered from a man aged 18 to 30 with Graves' ophthalmopathy. This chain uses TRBV19 with TRBJ1-5, with D hard to call. The CDR3 protein is CASSIDRPTFNQPQHF. The CDR3 nucleotides read TGTGCCAGTAGTATAGACCGCCCGACGTTTAATCAGCCCCAGCATTTT.